The present entry profiles one TCR beta chain with its context. The germline V gene encodes CDR1 SEHNR and CDR2 FQNEAQ (reference sequence). V lost 8 bases, J lost 9 bases, and 15 bases stayed unmatched. The CDR3 has 16 amino acids. The source of the sample is a study of Graves' ophthalmopathy and Graves' hyperthyroidism. Amplification targeted the TCR beta CDR3 regions, with RNA transcripts as the source material. RT-PCR in the first round used HTBI primers; a second-round multiplex PCR followed. TCRdb fed the multiplex PCR reads into MiXCR, producing one record per CDR3 protein. The sample carries hundreds of thousands of distinct CDR3 sequences, about 41% recorded once.

This receptor was obtained from an adult man with Graves' ophthalmopathy. Sequencing was performed on peripheral blood. The gene calls are TRBV7-9 and TRBJ1-4; the match to TRBD1 covers 10 bases. CDR3 in DNA: TGTGCCAGCTCTAGAGGGGTCGGGACAGGGGACAAAAAACTGTTTTTT. Protein sequence: CASSRGVGTGDKKLFF.